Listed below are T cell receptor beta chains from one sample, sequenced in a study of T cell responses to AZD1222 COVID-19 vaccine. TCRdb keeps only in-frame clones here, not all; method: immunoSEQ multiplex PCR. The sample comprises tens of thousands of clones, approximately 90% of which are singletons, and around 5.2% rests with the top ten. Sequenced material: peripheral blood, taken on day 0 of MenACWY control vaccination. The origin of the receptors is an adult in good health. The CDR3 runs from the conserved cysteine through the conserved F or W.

CASSQDDGSLNTEAFF | TRBJ1-1 | TRBV4-1 | 16
CASSPSGDTIYF | TRBJ1-3 | TRBV11-2 | 12
CASSTTGREKLFF | TRBJ1-4 | TRBV28 | 13
CASTPLGAGAGNTIYF | TRBJ1-3 | TRBV11-2 | 16
CSGGDRRNTEAFF | TRBJ1-1 | TRBV29-1 | 13
CAWGFSGRNSSYNEQFF | TRBJ2-1 | TRBV30 | 17
CASSQSWHGYTF | TRBJ1-2 | TRBV16 | 12
CASSLDLDRFSYEQYF | TRBJ2-7 | TRBV5-1 | 16
CATSDPGPADVGYGYTF | TRBJ1-2 | TRBV24-1 | 17
CASSYREANSPLHF | TRBJ1-6 | TRBV3-1/TRBV3-2 | 14
CASSRDRYEQYF | TRBJ2-7 | TRBV5-1 | 12
CASSPGALGSGETQYF | TRBJ2-5 | TRBV5-4 | 16
CASSLGVGNSPLHF | TRBJ1-6 | TRBV5-6 | 14
CASSEVQAFF | TRBJ1-1 | TRBV6-1 | 10
CASRGGTRFAEAFF | TRBJ1-1 | TRBV6-5 | 14
CASSLVRAGGAGDTQYF | TRBJ2-3 | TRBV7-6 | 17
CASSTGQGATEAFF | TRBJ1-1 | TRBV28 | 14
CATSDSTVNTEAFF | TRBJ1-1 | TRBV24-1 | 14
CASSWGLEEETQYF | TRBJ2-5 | TRBV5-4 | 14
CASSSPGGIAAFF | TRBJ1-1 | TRBV7-9 | 13
CASTHGTGGDEQFF | TRBJ2-1 | TRBV5-4 | 14
CASVGGPGELFF | TRBJ2-2 | TRBV6-5 | 12
CASSLTGDQPQHF | TRBJ1-5 | TRBV12-3/TRBV12-4 | 13
CASRGDRYEQYF | TRBJ2-7 | TRBV28 | 12
CATTERGPSGEAFF | TRBJ1-1 | TRBV6-5 | 14
CASSPPTGISYNEQFF | TRBJ2-1 | TRBV18 | 16
CSAMGGEKLFF | TRBJ1-4 | TRBV20-1 | 11
CASSLLYEQYF | TRBJ2-7 | TRBV28 | 11
CASSFSGTGAMSYTF | TRBJ1-2 | TRBV5-5 | 15
CASSKEADRSTGELFF | TRBJ2-2 | TRBV21-1 | 16
CASSLDLNSGNTIYF | TRBJ1-3 | TRBV7-2 | 15
CASSRASTPTGELFF | TRBJ2-2 | TRBV11-2 | 15
CASSYEGTGTEQFF | TRBJ2-1 | TRBV6-2/TRBV6-3 | 14
CASSISAFNYGYTF | TRBJ1-2 | TRBV7-2 | 14
CASSLGSRGYEQYF | TRBJ2-7 | TRBV7-3 | 14
CASSFNGDDTQYF | TRBJ2-3 | TRBV5-1 | 13
CASSAINQETQYF | TRBJ2-5 | TRBV6-5 | 13
CASSSLGQGKNIQYF | TRBJ2-4 | TRBV28 | 15
CASSLLGASNEKLFF | TRBJ1-4 | TRBV5-6 | 15
CASSGWGTRTYNEQFF | TRBJ2-1 | TRBV11-2 | 16